Presented here are 2 T cell receptor beta chains from one specimen sequenced in a study of T cells in Graves' hyperthyroidism and ophthalmopathy. TCR beta CDR3 region amplification was performed from RNA transcripts. An initial round of RT-PCR targeting the TCR CDR3 relied on the HTBI primer set. Each CDR3 protein gets one entry after TCRdb re-called the multiplex PCR reads with MiXCR. The sample records approximately 200,000 distinct CDR3 sequences, roughly 18% being singletons. The sequenced sample consisted of blood. These receptors came from a man aged 40-50 years with Graves' hyperthyroidism.

This clonotype was detected a few times. This chain joins TRBV20-1 and TRBJ1-6; no reliable D call. V lost 3 bases and J lost 0, with 12 bases in between. The CDR3 runs 16 residues. CDR1 and CDR2 from the germline V gene are DFQATT and SNEGSKA (reference sequence). CDR3 sequence reads: CSASGGQSSYNSPLHF. The CDR3 DNA follows: TGCAGTGCTAGCGGTGGGCAAAGCTCCTATAATTCACCCCTCCACTTT.

At least ten counts were recorded for this clonotype. This chain joins TRBV20-1 and TRBJ2-7; 9 bases are a match to TRBD1. Germline CDR1 DFQATT, CDR2 SNEGSKA (reference sequence). This CDR3 is 16 amino acids long. V lost 5 bases and J lost 7; bases outside the gene matches: 18. CDR3 in amino acids: CSAVAGTGIRYEEQYF. CDR3 sequence (DNA): TGCAGTGCTGTCGCCGGGACAGGGATACGATACGAGGAGCAGTACTTC.